Each of the 8 T cell receptor beta chains below was sequenced from the same sample in a study of T cells after yellow fever vaccination. From the 5' RACE reads, TCRdb called clonotypes with MiXCR, one entry per CDR3 protein. The repertoire holds a few hundred thousand distinct CDR3 sequences, with about 15% as singletons. The sample here was PBMCs, taken 5 to 6 days after the first yellow fever vaccination. These receptors were taken from a man aged 18 to 35 who received the YFV17D yellow fever vaccine.

This chain uses TRBV4-2 with TRBJ2-7; TRBD2 agrees at 8 bases. This CDR3 region has 12 residues. CDR1 is LGHNA and CDR2 is YNFKEQ in the germline V gene. V trimming: 3 bases; J trimming: 7 bases; junction bases outside the gene matches: 2. CDR3 sequence reads: CASSHGRGEQYF. CDR3 bases: TGTGCCAGCAGCCACGGGAGGGGGGAGCAGTACTTC.

J is TRBJ2-3 and V is TRBV5-1, with D perhaps matching TRBD2 (7 bases). The V gene lost 1 base and the J gene lost 5 bases, with 17 bases spanning the gap. CDR1 is SGHRS, CDR2 YFSETQ, per germline. This CDR3 comprises 16 residues. CDR3 region: CASSLMGGGAGDTQYF. CDR3 DNA sequence: TGCGCCAGCAGCTTGATGGGCGGGGGCGCGGGAGATACGCAGTATTTT. Full variable domain (missing parts from reference TRBV5-1 and TRBJ2-3): KAGVTQTPRYLIKTRGQQVTLSCSPISGHRSVSWYQQTPGQGLQFLFEYFSETQRNKGNFPGRFSGRQFSNSRSEMNVSTLELGDSALYLCASSLMGGGAGDTQYFGPGTRLTVL.

The J gene is TRBJ2-5, the V gene TRBV11-2, with TRBD2 matching over 10 bases. Trimming cost V 1 base and J 5 bases; bases outside gene matches: 4. Germline V gene sequence: CDR1 SGHAT, CDR2 FQNNGV. This CDR3 is 15 amino acids long. CDR3 sequence reads: CASSLGQGLAETQYF. CDR3 sequence (DNA): TGTGCCAGCAGCTTAGGTCAGGGACTAGCGGAGACCCAGTACTTC.

The rearrangement joins TRBV13 to TRBJ1-5; tentative D call: TRBD1 (5 bases). The V end was cut by 3 bases, the J end by 4 bases, with 13 bases between. This CDR3 contains 15 residues. Germline V CDR1 and CDR2: PRHDT, FYEKMQ (reference sequence). CDR3 region: CASSFRQGGNQPQHF. In DNA, the CDR3 is TGTGCCAGCAGCTTTCGGCAGGGAGGTAATCAGCCCCAGCATTTT.

The CDR3 DNA is TGCGCCAGCAGCGAACCTTCGGGGCGGGATACGCAGTATTTT. Translating it yields CASSEPSGRDTQYF. The chain has TRBV5-1 and TRBJ2-3; D is tentatively TRBD1 or TRBD2 (5 bases each). CDR1 and CDR2 (germline): SGHRS, YFSETQ. V lost 4 bases and J 6 bases, leaving 15 bases between the germline ends. CDR3 length: 14 residues.

The chain links TRBV7-9 to TRBJ2-5; TRBD2 matches 7 bases. The CDR3 has 15 amino acids. The germline V gene has CDR1 SEHNR and CDR2 FQNEAQ (reference sequence). The V gene end was trimmed by 5 bases and the J gene end by 5 bases; junction bases not matched to a gene: 11. The CDR3 spells CASSPLGGGDETQYF. The DNA for the CDR3 is TGTGCCAGCAGCCCCCTTGGGGGGGGAGACGAGACCCAGTACTTC.

The chain is built from TRBV20-1 and TRBJ1-1; 8 positions match TRBD1. J lost 6 bases, V lost 6 bases, and 12 bases had no gene match. Germline V gene lookup returns CDR1 DFQATT and CDR2 SNEGSKA (reference sequence). This CDR3 is built from 14 residues. The CDR3 spells CSAKPRDRMAEAFF. The CDR3 coding sequence is TGCAGTGCAAAGCCCCGGGACAGGATGGCTGAAGCTTTCTTT.

This clonotype has more than one count but fewer than ten. The chain has TRBV10-3 and TRBJ2-1; TRBD2 matches at 8 bases. V was pared by 5 bases and J by 3 bases, with 12 bases of the junction left unmatched. CDR1 is ENHRY, CDR2 SYGVKD, per germline. The CDR3 extends over 17 amino acids. The CDR3 reads CAISRVSGAGFYNEQFF. CDR3 DNA: TGTGCCATCAGTCGGGTTAGCGGGGCGGGTTTCTACAATGAGCAGTTCTTC.